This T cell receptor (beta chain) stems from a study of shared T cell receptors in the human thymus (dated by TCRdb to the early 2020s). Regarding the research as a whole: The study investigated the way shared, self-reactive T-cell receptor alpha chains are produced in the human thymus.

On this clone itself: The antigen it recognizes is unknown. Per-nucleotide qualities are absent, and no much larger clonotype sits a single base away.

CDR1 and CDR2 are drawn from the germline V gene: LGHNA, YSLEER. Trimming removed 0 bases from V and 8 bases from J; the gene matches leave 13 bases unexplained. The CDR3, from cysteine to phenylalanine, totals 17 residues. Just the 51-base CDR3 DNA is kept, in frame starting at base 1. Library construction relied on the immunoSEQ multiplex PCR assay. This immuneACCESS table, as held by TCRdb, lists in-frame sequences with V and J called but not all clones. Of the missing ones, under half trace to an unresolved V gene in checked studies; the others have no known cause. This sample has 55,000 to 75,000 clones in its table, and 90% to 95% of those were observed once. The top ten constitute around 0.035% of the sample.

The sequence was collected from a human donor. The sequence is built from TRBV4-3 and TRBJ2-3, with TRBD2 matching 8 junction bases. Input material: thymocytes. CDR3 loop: CASSQDLRTSKTSTQYF. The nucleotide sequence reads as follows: TGCGCCAGCAGCCAAGATCTACGGACTAGCAAGACTTCTACGCAGTATTTT.